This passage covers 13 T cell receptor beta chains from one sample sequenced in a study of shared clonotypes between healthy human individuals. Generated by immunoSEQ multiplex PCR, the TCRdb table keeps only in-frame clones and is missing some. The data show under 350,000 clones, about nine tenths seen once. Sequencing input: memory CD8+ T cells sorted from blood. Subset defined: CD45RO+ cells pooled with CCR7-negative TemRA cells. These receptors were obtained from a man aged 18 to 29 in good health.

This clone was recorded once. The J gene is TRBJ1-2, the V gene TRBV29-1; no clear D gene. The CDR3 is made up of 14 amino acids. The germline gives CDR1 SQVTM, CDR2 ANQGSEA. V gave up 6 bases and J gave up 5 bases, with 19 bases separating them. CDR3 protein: CSVADWAEPYGYTF. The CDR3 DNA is TGCAGCGTCGCCGACTGGGCAGAGCCTTATGGCTACACCTTC.

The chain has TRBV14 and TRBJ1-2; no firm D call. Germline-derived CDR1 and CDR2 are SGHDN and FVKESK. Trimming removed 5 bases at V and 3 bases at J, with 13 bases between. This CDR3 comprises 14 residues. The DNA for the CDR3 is TGTGCCAGCAGCTTGAGAGGGTTTCACTATGGCTACACCTTC. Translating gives CASSLRGFHYGYTF.

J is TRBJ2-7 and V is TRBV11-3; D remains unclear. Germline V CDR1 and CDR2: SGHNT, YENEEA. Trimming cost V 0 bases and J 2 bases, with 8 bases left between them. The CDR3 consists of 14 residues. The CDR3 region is CASSLDERPYEQYF. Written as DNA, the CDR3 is TGTGCCAGCAGCTTAGATGAAAGGCCCTACGAGCAGTACTTC.

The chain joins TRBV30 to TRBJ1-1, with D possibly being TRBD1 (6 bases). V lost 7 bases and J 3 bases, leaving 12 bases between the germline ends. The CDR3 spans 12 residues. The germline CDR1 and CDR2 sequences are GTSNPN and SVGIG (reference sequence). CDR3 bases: TGTGCCTACAGGGTAGGGGACACTGAAGCTTTCTTT. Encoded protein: CAYRVGDTEAFF.

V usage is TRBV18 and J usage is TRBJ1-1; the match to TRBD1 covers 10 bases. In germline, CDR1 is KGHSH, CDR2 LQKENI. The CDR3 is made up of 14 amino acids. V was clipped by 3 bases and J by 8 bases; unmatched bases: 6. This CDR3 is CASSPPGQGREAFF. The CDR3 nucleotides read TGTGCCAGCTCACCCCCGGGACAGGGGCGCGAAGCTTTCTTT.

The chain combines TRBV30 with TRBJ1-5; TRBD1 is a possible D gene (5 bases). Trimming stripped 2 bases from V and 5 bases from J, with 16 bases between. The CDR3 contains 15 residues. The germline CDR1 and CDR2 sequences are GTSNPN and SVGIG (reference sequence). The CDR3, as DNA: TGTGCCTGGAGTCCCTCCGACAGCGATCATCAGCCCCAGCATTTT. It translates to CAWSPSDSDHQPQHF.

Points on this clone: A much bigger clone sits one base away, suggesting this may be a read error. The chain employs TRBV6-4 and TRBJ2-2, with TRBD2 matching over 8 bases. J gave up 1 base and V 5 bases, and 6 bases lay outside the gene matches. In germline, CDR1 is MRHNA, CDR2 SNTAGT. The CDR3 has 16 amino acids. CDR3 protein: CASSYLLAGNTGELFF. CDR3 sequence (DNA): TGTGCCAGCAGTTACCTCCTAGCGGGGAACACCGGGGAGCTGTTTTTT.

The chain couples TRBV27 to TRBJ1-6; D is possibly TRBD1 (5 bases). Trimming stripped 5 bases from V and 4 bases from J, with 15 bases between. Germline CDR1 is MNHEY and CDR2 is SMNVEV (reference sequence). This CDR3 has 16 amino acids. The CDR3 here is CASSPSGGEYNSPLHF. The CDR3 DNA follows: TGTGCCAGCAGTCCATCCGGGGGAGAATATAATTCACCCCTCCACTTT.

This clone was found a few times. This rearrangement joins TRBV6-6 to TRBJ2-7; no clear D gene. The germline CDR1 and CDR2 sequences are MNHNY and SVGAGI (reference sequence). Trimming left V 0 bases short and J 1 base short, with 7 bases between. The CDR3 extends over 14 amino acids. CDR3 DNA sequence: TGTGCCAGCAGTTACTCGGTCCTTTCCTACGAGCAGTACTTC. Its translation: CASSYSVLSYEQYF.

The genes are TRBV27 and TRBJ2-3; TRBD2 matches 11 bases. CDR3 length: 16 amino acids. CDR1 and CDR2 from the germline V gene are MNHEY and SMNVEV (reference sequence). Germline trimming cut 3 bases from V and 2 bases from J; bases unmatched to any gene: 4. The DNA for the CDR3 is TGTGCCAGCAGTTTCGGACTAGCGGGTTTCACAGATACGCAGTATTTT. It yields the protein CASSFGLAGFTDTQYF.

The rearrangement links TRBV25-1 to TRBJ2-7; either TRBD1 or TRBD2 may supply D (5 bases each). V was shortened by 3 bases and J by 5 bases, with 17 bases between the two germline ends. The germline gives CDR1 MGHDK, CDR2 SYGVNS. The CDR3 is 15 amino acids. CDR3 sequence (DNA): TGTGCCAGCAGTGAGCCGGGACCCCTCCCCAACGAGCAGTACTTC. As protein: CASSEPGPLPNEQYF.

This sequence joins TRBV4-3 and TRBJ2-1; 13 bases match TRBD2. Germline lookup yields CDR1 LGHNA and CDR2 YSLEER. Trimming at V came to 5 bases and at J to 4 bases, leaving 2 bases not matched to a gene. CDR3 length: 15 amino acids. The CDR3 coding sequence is TGCGCCAGCAGCTCGGGACTAGCGGGGTACAATGAGCAGTTCTTC. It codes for CASSSGLAGYNEQFF.

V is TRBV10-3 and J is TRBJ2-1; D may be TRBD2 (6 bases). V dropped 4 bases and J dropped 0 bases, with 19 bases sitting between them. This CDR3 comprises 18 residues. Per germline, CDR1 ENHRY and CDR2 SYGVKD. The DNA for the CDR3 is TGTGCCATCAGTGCCCCCGTGGCGGAGGGTAGCTCCTACAATGAGCAGTTCTTC. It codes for CAISAPVAEGSSYNEQFF.